This TCR beta chain appears in the sequencing data of a study of shared clonotypes between healthy human individuals. Study-wide points: In several donors, approximately 5% of naive CD4 clonotypes appeared in common.

Nashville, Tennessee was home to all donors, who were Caucasian adults. This clone occurred a few times. What it binds is unknown. TCRdb's copy holds only in-frame clones and misses some; the assay was immunoSEQ multiplex PCR. The sample has hundreds of thousands of clones, 60% to 75% seen once; the top ten hold around 1.8%. The CDR3 totals 14 residues. Trimming took 7 bases from V and 0 from J, leaving 11 bases between them. CDR1 and CDR2 from the germline V gene are LNHDA and SQIVND (reference sequence). The TCR was taken from a woman younger than 45 in good health. This chain links TRBV19 with TRBJ2-3, with D tentatively TRBD1 (6 bases). Source material: memory CD4+ T cells sorted from blood. The subset: CD45RA-negative fraction. The CDR3 protein is CASTPQGSTDTQYF. CDR3 bases: TGTGCCAGTACCCCCCAGGGGAGCACAGATACGCAGTATTTT.